This T cell receptor (beta chain) was found in a study of OX40 agonist ivuxolimab in advanced cancers. With respect to the entire study: The costimulatory receptor OX40 (CD134) was targeted by ivuxolimab, a fully human IgG2 agonistic monoclonal antibody. Three dose-escalation patients achieved partial responses, one with hepatocellular carcinoma and two with cutaneous melanoma. Intravenous ivuxolimab was administered to patients every 2 weeks at six dose levels: 0.01, 0.1, 0.3, 1.5, 3 and 10 mg/kg. Of the roughly 51 patients in dose escalation, about 20 had hepatocellular carcinoma, about 15 had melanoma, 9 had renal cell carcinoma and 9 had head and neck cancer. In the dose-escalation cohort, more than 75% of patients were male, and the mean age was approximately 60 years, with a range of roughly 20 to 85. The paper covers the monotherapy dose-escalation part of the phase I ivuxolimab trial, which included N of about 51 patients. Prior anti-PD-1, anti-PD-L1 or anti-CTLA-4 therapy was permitted, and checkpoint inhibitors had been received by about 36% of dose-escalation patients. The point of sequencing TCRbeta in the periphery was to test whether ivuxolimab changed TCR sequence diversity and drove clonal T-cell expansion.

Via the germline V gene, CDR1 is SGHAT and CDR2 FQNNGV. The CDR3 runs 15 amino acids, cysteine and phenylalanine included. The read is trimmed to its CDR3 DNA, 45 bases read in frame from base 1. After removal of 8 bases from V and 7 bases from J, the junction retains 16 bases not matched to a gene. Study-level results and caveats: Low levels of normalized T-cell clonal expansion were also shown by some nonresponding patients. On average, CD8+ T cells showed more expanded clones than CD4+ T cells after ivuxolimab. The antigen specificity of the peripheral T cells that underwent clonal expansion was not determined. Partial responders in the 0.1-3.0 mg/kg groups had among the lowest normalized peripheral clonal expansion, especially among CD8+ T cells. Clonal expansion of both CD4+ and CD8+ blood T cells was observed from baseline to week 6 at doses 0.1 to 3.0 mg/kg.

The trial excluded patients who had a history of autoimmune disease or were on systemic immunosuppression. Peripheral blood for TCR sequencing was collected from all dose cohorts at baseline, on cycle 4 day 1, and on cycle 7 day 1. Samples were obtained from an open-label, multicenter, first-in-human phase I dose-escalation trial of ivuxolimab. The trial enrolled adults with locally advanced or metastatic head and neck squamous cell, hepatocellular, melanoma or renal cell carcinoma. Before TCR sequencing, CD4+ T cells and CD8+ T cells were sorted from peripheral blood as separate populations. On this clone itself: The antigen it binds to is not known. Per-base qualities were not stored, and no clone one base away is much larger.

To sequence the TCRbeta CDR3 region, genomic DNA was isolated from the sorted cells. TCRbeta CDR3 regions were sequenced using the immunoSEQ Assay. TCRdb holds this immuneACCESS table with in-frame rearrangements only. Some clones are missing; in checked studies, unresolved V genes explain under half, and the rest has no known cause. The sample records roughly 20,000 clones, around 70% of which are singletons. 20% to 30% of the sample goes to the ten largest clones. The V gene is TRBV11-2 and the J gene is TRBJ1-1; 7 bases in the junction line up with TRBD1. Specimen: CD4+ or CD8+ T cells sorted from blood, collected in a trial of the OX40 agonist ivuxolimab. The clonotype originates from an adult with an advanced solid tumor such as melanoma, head and neck, liver or kidney cancer. The nucleotide sequence is TGTGCCAGCTCCGCTAGAGGGGGCCAGGAGCTTGAAGCTTTCTTT. This yields the protein CASSARGGQELEAFF.